This T cell receptor beta chain was found in a study of cytomegalovirus exposure and HLA in healthy donors. Study-wide results and caveats: Immune exposure information available was restricted to CMV serostatus. Within the data, a cluster of highly shared sequence variants was likely a sequencing artifact.

In nominal health when sampled, donors likely had unrecorded immune exposures nonetheless. To note about this clone: Its antigen is still unknown.

Germline CDR1 MDHEN, CDR2 SYDVKM. The V gene lost 7 bases and the J gene lost 4 bases, with 12 bases spanning the gap. This CDR3 has 13 residues. Primers for the PCR totalled 60 Vbeta and 13 Jbeta. Assay used: immunoSEQ multiplex PCR; TCRdb lists only in-frame clones, some missing. The table has some 150,000 clones, roughly 80% seen once. The sample comprised PBMCs. This TCR was sampled from a man aged 30 to 45 in good health and CMV-seronegative. The chain joins TRBV28 to TRBJ2-3, with unresolved D. The CDR3 bases are TGTGCCAGCAAGGCTAGTAGCCCAGATACGCAGTATTTT. Protein product: CASKASSPDTQYF.